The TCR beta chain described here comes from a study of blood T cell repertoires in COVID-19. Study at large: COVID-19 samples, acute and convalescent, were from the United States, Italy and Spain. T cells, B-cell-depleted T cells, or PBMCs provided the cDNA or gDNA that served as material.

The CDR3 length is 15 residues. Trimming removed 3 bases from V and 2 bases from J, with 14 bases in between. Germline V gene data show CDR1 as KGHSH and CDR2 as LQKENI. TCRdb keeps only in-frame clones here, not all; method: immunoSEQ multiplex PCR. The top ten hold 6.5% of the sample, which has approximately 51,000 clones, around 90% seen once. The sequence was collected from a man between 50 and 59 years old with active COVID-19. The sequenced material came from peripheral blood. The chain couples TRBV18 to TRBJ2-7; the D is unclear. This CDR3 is CASSPSEVRTYEQYF. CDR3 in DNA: TGTGCCAGCTCACCCAGCGAAGTTAGGACCTACGAGCAGTACTTC.